This section outlines one TCR beta chain sequence together with its context. Its matching antigen is unknown. This entry belongs to a study of T-cell reconstitution after alpha-beta-depleted transplantation in children. Findings and limits, study-wide: Expanded graft clones, several hundred of them, were reportedly the source of alpha-beta T cells about two months after transplant. The main origin of T-cell counts and diversity one year after transplant was newly produced T cells. It was surviving recipient T cells and thymic progenitors that gave some patients high TCRbeta diversity at day 60.

Unique molecular identifiers were incorporated into the prepared TCRbeta library. One entry per CDR3 protein, called by TCRdb with MiXCR from the PCR reads. The sample has roughly 570,000 distinct CDR3 sequences, roughly 27% seen once; the top ten hold around 36%. The CDR3 is made up of 16 amino acids. Trimming stripped 4 bases from V and 6 bases from J, with 18 bases between. Germline V lookup: CDR1 SGHNT, CDR2 YENEEA. The source is a boy younger than two with Wiskott-Aldrich syndrome, due to receive a stem cell transplant. This chain connects TRBV11-3 to TRBJ2-2; D is unclear. This specimen was PBMCs, taken before TCRalphabeta/CD19-depleted stem cell transplant. The CDR3 spells CASSYASVGLAGELFF. The CDR3 nucleotides read TGTGCCAGCAGCTACGCAAGCGTTGGTTTAGCCGGGGAGCTGTTTTTT.